This TCR beta chain was sequenced in a study of T-cell memory formation after mild COVID-19. V lost 0 bases and J 2 bases, leaving 22 bases between the germline ends. CDR1 and CDR2 from the germline V gene are MNHEY and SVGAGI. This CDR3 contains 19 residues. One entry per CDR3 protein results from TCRdb running MiXCR on the 5' RACE reads. The repertoire holds 150,000 or so distinct CDR3 sequences, with around 27% as singletons. This clonotype was picked up a small number of times. The sample was PBMCs or a T cell subset sorted from them (not recorded which). The V call is TRBV6-5, the J call TRBJ1-2; no reliable D call. The receptor's source is an adult woman who had mild COVID-19 (a few samples of this study predate the infection). Cell type and time point are not known. CDR3 in amino acids: CASSYSLGSGLRKNYGYTF. CDR3 DNA sequence: TGTGCCAGCAGTTACTCGCTGGGTTCCGGTCTTCGTAAAAACTATGGCTACACCTTC.